Described below is a single T cell receptor (beta chain) sequence and its context. Its cognate antigen is unknown. Measured with immunoSEQ multiplex PCR; TCRdb has only the in-frame clones, and not every one. Seen here are approximately 54,000 clones, about 83% observed once, and the top ten hold roughly 21%. Germline-derived CDR1 and CDR2 are SGHNT and YENEEA. V was shortened by 9 bases and J by 0 bases, with 12 bases between the two germline ends. The CDR3 is 14 residues long. This sample was included in a study of T cells in localized non-small cell lung cancer. Study-wide results and caveats: The highest T cell clonality was in uninvolved adjacent lung, above tumor. Sequencing, confined to only one tumor region, leaves heterogeneity possible. Higher T cell density in the blood was associated with longer overall survival, whereas higher adjacent-lung clonality associated with shorter survival. Paired adjacent lung recovered a median roughly 50 of the top 100 tumor clones.

The chain links TRBV11-3 to TRBJ2-1; TRBD1 might be the D (6 bases). The input for sequencing was peripheral blood, taken before any cancer treatment. This receptor was identified in a female donor at least 60 years old with stage II squamous cell lung carcinoma. For the CDR3, the DNA is TGTGCCAGTGGACAGTCGAGCTCCTACAATGAGCAGTTCTTC. It yields the protein CASGQSSSYNEQFF.